This record covers a single T cell receptor beta chain. This record belongs to a study of T cell changes during pregnancy in multiple sclerosis. TCRdb's copy holds only in-frame clones and misses some; the assay was immunoSEQ multiplex PCR. The table shows roughly 70,000 clones, with around nine tenths occurring only once. This CDR3 comprises 16 residues. Germline CDR1 SGHRS, CDR2 YFSETQ. The V and J ends lost 2 bases and 3 bases respectively, with 15 bases between them. The sequencing here drew on peripheral blood, taken before pregnancy. This clonotype originated in a female donor with multiple sclerosis, enrolled in a pregnancy study. The rearrangement uses TRBV5-1 and TRBJ2-1, with a possible D match to TRBD2 (6 bases). CDR3 coding DNA: TGCGCCAGCAGCTTTCATGTCGCGGGACTCTACAATGAGCAGTTCTTC. This codes for CASSFHVAGLYNEQFF.